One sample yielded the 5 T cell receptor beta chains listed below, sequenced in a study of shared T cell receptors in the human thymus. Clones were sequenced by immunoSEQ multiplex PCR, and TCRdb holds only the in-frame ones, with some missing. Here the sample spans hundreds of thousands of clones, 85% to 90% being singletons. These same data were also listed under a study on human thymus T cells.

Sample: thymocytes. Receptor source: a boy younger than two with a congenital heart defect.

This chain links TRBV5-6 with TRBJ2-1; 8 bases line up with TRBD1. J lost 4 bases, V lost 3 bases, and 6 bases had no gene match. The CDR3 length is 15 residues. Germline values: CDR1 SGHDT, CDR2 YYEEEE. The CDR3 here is CASSSDRVGYNEQFF. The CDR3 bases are TGTGCCAGCAGCTCGGACAGGGTGGGTTACAATGAGCAGTTCTTC.

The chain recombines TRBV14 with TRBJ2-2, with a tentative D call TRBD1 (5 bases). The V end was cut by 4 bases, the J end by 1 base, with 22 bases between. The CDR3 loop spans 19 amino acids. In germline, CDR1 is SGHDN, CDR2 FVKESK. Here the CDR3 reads CASSLLGVVRSVNTGELFF. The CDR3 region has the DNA TGTGCCAGCAGCCTCCTAGGGGTGGTGAGGAGCGTGAACACCGGGGAGCTGTTTTTT.

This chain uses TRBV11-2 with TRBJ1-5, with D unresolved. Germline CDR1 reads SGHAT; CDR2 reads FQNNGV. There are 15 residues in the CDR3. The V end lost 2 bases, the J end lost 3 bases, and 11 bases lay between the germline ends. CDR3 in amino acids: CASSLTVGDNQPQHF. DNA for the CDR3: TGTGCCAGCAGCTTAACGGTGGGAGACAATCAGCCCCAGCATTTT.

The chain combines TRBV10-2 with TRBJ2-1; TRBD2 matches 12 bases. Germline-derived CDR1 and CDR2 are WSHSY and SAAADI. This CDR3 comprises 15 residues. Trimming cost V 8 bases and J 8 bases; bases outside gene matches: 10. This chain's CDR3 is CASGSSGRAVDEQFF. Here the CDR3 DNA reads TGCGCCAGCGGCTCTAGCGGGAGGGCCGTTGATGAGCAGTTCTTC.

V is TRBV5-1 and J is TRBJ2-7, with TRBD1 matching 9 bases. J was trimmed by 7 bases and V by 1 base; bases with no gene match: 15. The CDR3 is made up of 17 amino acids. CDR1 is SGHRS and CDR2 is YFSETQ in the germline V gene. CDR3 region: CASSLPWDREPQGEQYF. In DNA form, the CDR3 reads TGCGCCAGCAGCTTGCCCTGGGACAGGGAACCCCAAGGTGAGCAGTACTTC.